Below are 27 T cell receptor beta chains sequenced from a single sample in a study of blood T cell repertoires in COVID-19. This table comes from immunoSEQ multiplex PCR, and its TCRdb copy is limited to in-frame clones, with some not included. The sample yields roughly 100,000 clones, roughly 78% seen once. Material for sequencing was peripheral blood. Source of these receptors: a woman of 80 years or more with active or convalescent COVID-19.

The chain links TRBV2 to TRBJ2-1; 7 nucleotides line up with TRBD2. This CDR3 has 16 amino acids. CDR1 and CDR2 from the germline V gene are SNHLY and FYNNEI. V lost 6 bases to trimming and J lost 2 bases; unmatched junction nucleotides: 10. CDR3 sequence reads: CASSPLGRGPYNEQFF. The DNA for the CDR3 is TGTGCCAGCAGCCCCCTAGGGAGGGGACCCTACAATGAGCAGTTCTTC. The full variable domain, completed using reference TRBV2 and TRBJ2-1, is EPEVTQTPSHQVTQMGQEVILRCVPISNHLYFYWYRQILGQKVEFLVSFYNNEISEKSEIFDDQFSVERPDGSNFTLKIRSTKLEDSAMYFCASSPLGRGPYNEQFFGPGTRLTVL.

Concerning this clone: At one of its ends the junction is not consistent with the germline gene, which may arise from a read error. The gene calls are TRBV5-1 and TRBJ2-3, with 9 bases that match TRBD2. CDR1 SGHRS and CDR2 YFSETQ come from the germline V gene. This CDR3 is built from 15 residues. The CDR3 sequence: CASSLWTSGTDTQYF. CDR3 nucleotide sequence: TGTGCCAGCAGCTTGTGGACTAGCGGCACAGATACGCAGTATTTT.

V gene TRBV9 combines with J gene TRBJ2-5; possible D gene TRBD2, 6 bases. Trimming shortened V by 3 bases and J by 5 bases, and 17 bases separated the two germline ends. Germline CDR1 SGDLS, CDR2 YYNGEE. The CDR3 loop spans 15 amino acids. The CDR3 sequence is CASSAGIFAGETQYF. In nucleotides, the CDR3 is TGTGCCAGCAGCGCGGGTATTTTTGCGGGGGAGACCCAGTACTTC.

Comments on this clone: At one end, the junction sequence differs from germline, possibly due to a read error. This chain connects TRBV5-1 to TRBJ1-1; 8 nucleotides align to TRBD1. CDR1 is SGHRS, CDR2 YFSETQ, per germline. The CDR3 length is 14 residues. This CDR3 reads CASSLDRVNTEAFF. CDR3 bases: TGTGCCAGCAGCTTGGACAGGGTGAACACTGAAGCTTTCTTT.

The chain links TRBV6-5 to TRBJ1-1, with 7 bases matching TRBD1. The CDR3 runs to 14 residues. Germline CDR1 MNHEY, CDR2 SVGAGI. V gave up 10 bases and J gave up 4 bases; unmatched junction bases: 12. CDR3 protein: CATQKSGGTTEAFF. CDR3 DNA: TGTGCCACCCAAAAGTCAGGGGGGACCACTGAAGCTTTCTTT.

This rearrangement joins TRBV30 to TRBJ2-7, with D tentatively TRBD2 (6 bases). Trimming took 2 bases from V and 3 from J, leaving 8 bases between them. The CDR3 has 12 amino acids. The germline gives CDR1 GTSNPN, CDR2 SVGIG (reference sequence). For the CDR3, the DNA is TGTGCCTGGAGTTGGGGGGACTACGAGCAGTACTTC. Protein product: CAWSWGDYEQYF.

The chain has TRBV7-9 and TRBJ2-3; 8 bases match TRBD1. With V trimmed by 0 bases and J by 4 bases, 0 bases remained unmatched. Germline V gene data show CDR1 as SEHNR and CDR2 as FQNEAQ (reference sequence). The CDR3 sequence is 14 residues long. CDR3 protein: CASSLADRADTQYF. The CDR3 coding sequence is TGTGCCAGCAGCTTAGCGGACAGGGCAGATACGCAGTATTTT.

The table lists this clone with a few counts. The J gene is TRBJ1-1, the V gene TRBV11-2; 11 nucleotides match TRBD1. Germline CDR1 SGHAT, CDR2 FQNNGV. The CDR3 length is 13 residues. V lost 5 bases and J lost 5; bases outside the gene matches: 1. The DNA for the CDR3 is TGTGCCAGCAGCCGGGACAGGGGGACTGAAGCTTTCTTT. Protein: CASSRDRGTEAFF.

This clone is labeled as medium-sized. In nucleotides, the CDR3 is TGTGCCAGCAGGGCAGGGTTGGGCAGTACTAACTATGGCTACACCTTC. Translated, it gives CASRAGLGSTNYGYTF. This rearrangement joins TRBV7-9 to TRBJ1-2; D possibly corresponds to TRBD1 (5 bases). The CDR3 consists of 16 residues. The V end lost 6 bases, the J end lost 0 bases, and 17 bases lay between the germline ends. Germline V gives CDR1 SEHNR, CDR2 FQNEAQ (reference sequence).

The rearrangement joins TRBV5-4 to TRBJ2-2; 7 bases are shared with TRBD2. With V trimmed by 0 bases and J by 3 bases, 5 bases remained unmatched. Germline V CDR1 and CDR2: SGHNT, YYREEE (reference sequence). The CDR3 extends over 16 amino acids. CDR3 residues: CASSLVRGSDTGELFF. CDR3 DNA: TGTGCCAGCAGCTTGGTTCGCGGGAGTGACACCGGGGAGCTGTTTTTT.

The chain employs TRBV6-5 and TRBJ2-1, with a tentative D call TRBD1 (6 bases). V gave up 5 bases and J gave up 8 bases, with 10 bases separating them. The CDR3 runs to 12 residues. Per germline, CDR1 MNHEY and CDR2 SVGAGI. The CDR3 here is CASSTNRDEQFF. The DNA for the CDR3 is TGTGCCAGCAGTACTAACAGGGATGAGCAGTTCTTC.

Only a few counts were recorded for this clone. This chain uses TRBV5-1 with TRBJ1-2; possible D gene TRBD1, 5 bases. This CDR3 spans 15 amino acids. Trimming took off 4 bases at V and 0 bases at J, with 13 bases between the two ends. The germline V gene encodes CDR1 SGHRS and CDR2 YFSETQ. The CDR3 DNA is TGCGCCAGCAGCCCGGTGGGGCTAGCTAACTATGGCTACACCTTC. It is translated as CASSPVGLANYGYTF.

Of note for this clone: Distinct nucleotide sequences in the sample also encode this CDR3. The rearrangement joins TRBV28 to TRBJ2-3; 11 bases fit TRBD2. CDR3 length: 15 amino acids. From germline, CDR1 is MDHEN and CDR2 SYDVKM. V gave up 4 bases and J gave up 4 bases; unmatched junction bases: 4. The CDR3 nucleotides are TGTGCCAGCAGTTCTCTAGCGGGAGGCGCAGATACGCAGTATTTT. Its translation: CASSSLAGGADTQYF.

The chain recombines TRBV29-1 with TRBJ2-3; a possible D gene is TRBD1 (6 bases). The CDR3 covers 15 residues. The germline V gene has CDR1 SQVTM and CDR2 ANQGSEA. V dropped 6 bases and J dropped 2 bases, with 18 bases sitting between them. CDR3 in amino acids: CSVAVGRGATDTQYF. Here the CDR3 DNA reads TGCAGCGTGGCGGTGGGCAGGGGAGCCACAGATACGCAGTATTTT.

There are many counts of this clone. The chain combines TRBV15 with TRBJ2-7; TRBD2 matches at 11 bases. The J segment lost 0 bases and the V segment lost 3 bases, leaving 1 base of the junction unmatched. From germline, CDR1 is LNHNV and CDR2 YYDKDF (reference sequence). The length of the CDR3 is 15 residues. Here the CDR3 DNA reads TGTGCCACCAGCAGGACTAGCGGGGTCTCCTACGAGCAGTACTTC. Translation: CATSRTSGVSYEQYF.

J is TRBJ2-7 and V is TRBV7-2; 12 bases fit TRBD1. Germline V CDR1 and CDR2: SGHTA, FQGNSA. The CDR3 runs 17 residues. J lost 1 base, V lost 8 bases, and 12 bases had no gene match. The CDR3 protein is CASQRRGQGAGSYEQYF. In nucleotides, the CDR3 is TGTGCCAGCCAAAGGAGGGGACAGGGGGCAGGGTCCTACGAGCAGTACTTC.

V and J are TRBV20-1 and TRBJ2-1; the D is unclear. The CDR3 sequence is 12 residues long. V lost 4 bases and J lost 3, with 7 bases in between. Germline assignment: CDR1 DFQATT and CDR2 SNEGSKA (reference sequence). CDR3 region: CSATDIYNEQFF. CDR3 bases: TGCAGTGCTACTGACATCTACAATGAGCAGTTCTTC.

This chain's CDR3 is CASSLEQGVWNNEQFF. The CDR3 DNA reads TGTGCCAGCAGCTTGGAACAGGGAGTATGGAACAATGAGCAGTTCTTC. The chain carries TRBV5-5 and TRBJ2-1, with D maybe TRBD1 (6 bases). Germline-derived CDR1 and CDR2 are SGHKS and YYEKEE (reference sequence). This CDR3 comprises 16 residues. The V and J ends lost 0 bases and 5 bases respectively, with 15 bases between them. The full variable domain, rest sourced from reference TRBV5-5 and TRBJ2-1, is DAGVTQSPTHLIKTRGQQVTLRCSPISGHKSVSWYQQVLGQGPQFIFQYYEKEERGRGNFPDRFSARQFPNYSSELNVNALLLGDSALYLCASSLEQGVWNNEQFFGPGTRLTVL.

The V and J genes are TRBV11-2 and TRBJ2-7; 11 positions agree with TRBD2. Looked up from germline, CDR1 is SGHAT and CDR2 is FQNNGV. Losses at the gene ends were 1 base for V and 4 bases for J; bases not matched to a gene: 0. This CDR3 region has 14 residues. The CDR3 region is CASSLGLAGYEQYF. CDR3 nucleotide sequence: TGTGCCAGCAGCTTAGGACTAGCGGGGTACGAGCAGTACTTC.

The chain employs TRBV5-1 and TRBJ2-2; D remains unclear. The CDR3 is made up of 14 amino acids. V dropped 2 bases and J dropped 5 bases, with 10 bases sitting between them. The germline V gene encodes CDR1 SGHRS and CDR2 YFSETQ. CDR3 sequence (DNA): TGCGCCAGCAGCTTAAATTGGGCAACCGGGGAGCTGTTTTTT. Residues: CASSLNWATGELFF.

On this clone itself: A read error may produce the germline difference seen at one junction end. The chain has TRBV5-1 and TRBJ1-1; a possible D gene is TRBD1 (5 bases). Germline values: CDR1 SGHRS, CDR2 YFSETQ. CDR3 length equals 14 residues. The DNA for the CDR3 is TGTGCCAGCAGCTTGGCTGGGGCGAACACTGAAGCTTTCTTT. Translation gives CASSLAGANTEAFF.

The chain recombines TRBV7-9 with TRBJ2-5, with D maybe TRBD1 (5 bases). Trimming removed 4 bases at V and 2 bases at J, with 8 bases between. CDR1 is SEHNR and CDR2 is FQNEAQ in the germline V gene (reference sequence). The CDR3 spans 13 residues. CDR3 loop: CASSWGPQETQYF. CDR3 nucleotides: TGTGCCAGCAGCTGGGGCCCTCAAGAGACCCAGTACTTC.

The chain carries TRBV13 and TRBJ1-2; TRBD1 aligns across 8 bases. Germline CDR1 reads PRHDT; CDR2 reads FYEKMQ (reference sequence). The CDR3 covers 15 residues. V dropped 6 bases and J dropped 2; count of bases not matched to a gene: 8. This CDR3 reads CASRLRTGSNYGYTF. As DNA, the CDR3 is TGTGCCAGCAGACTACGGACAGGGTCCAACTATGGCTACACCTTC.

The chain is built from TRBV6-5 and TRBJ1-1; 8 bases are a match to TRBD1. V was pared by 1 base and J by 9 bases, with 10 bases of the junction left unmatched. The CDR3 consists of 15 residues. From germline, CDR1 is MNHEY and CDR2 SVGAGI. CDR3 loop: CASSYWAKGQGQAFF. CDR3 DNA sequence: TGTGCCAGCAGTTACTGGGCCAAAGGACAGGGCCAAGCTTTCTTT.

The chain combines TRBV6-5 with TRBJ1-4; the match to TRBD1 covers 9 bases. CDR1 and CDR2 (germline): MNHEY, SVGAGI. CDR3 length equals 15 residues. J lost 8 bases, V lost 6 bases, and 10 bases had no gene match. The DNA for the CDR3 is TGTGCCAGCAGGAGTACCGGGACAGGGAGCGAAAAACTGTTTTTT. It yields the protein CASRSTGTGSEKLFF.

The table lists this clone with a few counts. The rearrangement uses TRBV3-1 (or the pseudogene TRBV3-2) and TRBJ1-5, with 9 nucleotides matching TRBD1. Trimming took 1 base from V and 2 from J; bases not matched to a gene: 3. This CDR3 has 16 residues. Germline assignment: CDR1 LGHDT and CDR2 YNNKEL (reference sequence). The CDR3 DNA sequence: TGTGCCAGCAGCCAAGGACAGGGGGTAGGCAATCAGCCCCAGCATTTT. Its translation is CASSQGQGVGNQPQHF.

V and J are TRBV24-1 and TRBJ1-6, with 7 nucleotides matching TRBD1. Per the germline V gene, CDR1 is KGHDR and CDR2 is SFDVKD. The CDR3 has 15 amino acids. Germline trimming cut 1 base from V and 8 bases from J; bases unmatched to any gene: 4. The DNA for the CDR3 is TGTGCCACCAGTGATTTAGACAGGGAGGATTCACCCCTCCACTTT. The encoded protein is CATSDLDREDSPLHF.